Sequencing of this T cell receptor beta chain was carried out in a study of naive and memory T cell subsets. This clonotype has a handful of counts. TCR cDNA received a 3' ligated oligonucleotide that carried a UMI. Unsorted total RNA, roughly 1 to 1,100 ng, was DNase treated before reverse transcription. Ligated cDNA underwent four rounds of PCR with nested alpha and beta constant region primers and SP2. TCRdb ran MiXCR on the 5' RACE reads and lists one entry per CDR3 protein. Here the sample spans 56,000 or so distinct CDR3 sequences, 6% to 8% being singletons. This CDR3 comprises 14 residues. CDR1 is MNHNS, CDR2 SASEGT, per germline. The germline V and J ends were trimmed by 6 bases and 3 bases, with 12 bases remaining between them.

This sequence originates from a female donor in good health. J is TRBJ1-5 and V is TRBV6-1, with D perhaps TRBD1 (5 bases). CDR3 in amino acids: CASRTGRDNQPQHF. In nucleotides, the CDR3 is TGTGCCAGCAGGACGGGACGGGACAATCAGCCCCAGCATTTT.